The sequence of this T cell receptor beta chain was determined in a study of T cells expressing NK-cell markers. As for the study in general: Seven HCMV-seropositive donors and one seronegative donor made up the eight sequenced donors. The study's findings and limits: Topping the CD3+CD56-NKG2C+ fraction as well were these clonotypes, in a handful of donors.

TCRdb reprocessed the 5' RACE reads and stores each CDR3 protein as one record, lacking DNA. Its table lists some 410,000 distinct CDR3 sequences. The CDR3 contains 13 residues. Germline CDR1 is DFQATT and CDR2 is SNEGSKA (reference sequence). Comment on this clonotype: Its antigen remains unknown.

What was sequenced was blood T cells: a sorted CD56 or NKG2C T cell subset, CD4+ or CD8+ T cells, or bulk PBMC T cells (not recorded which). The source of this sequence is a woman aged 18-69 years in good health. This chain joins TRBV20-1 and TRBJ2-3; absent DNA, TCRdb's TRBD2 call cannot be checked. This CDR3 is CSAEGTSENTQYF.